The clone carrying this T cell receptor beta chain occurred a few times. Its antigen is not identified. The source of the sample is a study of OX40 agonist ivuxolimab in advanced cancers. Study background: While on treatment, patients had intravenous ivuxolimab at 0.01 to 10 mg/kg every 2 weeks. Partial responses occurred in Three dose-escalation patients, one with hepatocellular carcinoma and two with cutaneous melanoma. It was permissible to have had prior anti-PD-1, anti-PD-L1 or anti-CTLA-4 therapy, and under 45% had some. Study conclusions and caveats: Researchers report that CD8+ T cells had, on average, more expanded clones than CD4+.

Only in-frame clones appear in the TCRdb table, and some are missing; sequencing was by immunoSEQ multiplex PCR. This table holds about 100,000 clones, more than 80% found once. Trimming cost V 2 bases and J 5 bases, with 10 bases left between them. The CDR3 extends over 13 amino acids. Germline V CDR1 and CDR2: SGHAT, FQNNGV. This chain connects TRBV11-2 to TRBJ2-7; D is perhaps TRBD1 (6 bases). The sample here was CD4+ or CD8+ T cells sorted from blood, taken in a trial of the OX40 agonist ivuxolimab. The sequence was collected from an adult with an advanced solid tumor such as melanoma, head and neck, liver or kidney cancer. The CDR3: CASSLTRDNEQYF. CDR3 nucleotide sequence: TGTGCCAGCAGCTTAACTAGGGACAACGAGCAGTACTTC. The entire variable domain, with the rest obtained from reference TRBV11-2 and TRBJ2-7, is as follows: EAGVAQSPRYKIIEKRQSVAFWCNPISGHATLYWYQQILGQGPKLLIQFQNNGVVDDSQLPKDRFSAERLKGVDSTLKIQPAKLEDSAVYLCASSLTRDNEQYFGPGTRLTVT.